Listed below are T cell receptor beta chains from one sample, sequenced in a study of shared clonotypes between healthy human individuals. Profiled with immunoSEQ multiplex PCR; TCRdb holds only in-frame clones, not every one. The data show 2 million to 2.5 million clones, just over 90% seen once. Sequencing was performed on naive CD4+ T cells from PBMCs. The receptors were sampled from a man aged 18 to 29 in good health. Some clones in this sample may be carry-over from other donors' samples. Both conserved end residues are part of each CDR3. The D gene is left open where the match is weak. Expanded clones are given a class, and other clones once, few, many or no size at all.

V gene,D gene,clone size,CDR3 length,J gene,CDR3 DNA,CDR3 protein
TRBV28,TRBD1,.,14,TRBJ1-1,TGTGCCAGCAGCCAAAGGGGGACAGGAAGAGAAGCTTTCTTT,CASSQRGTGREAFF
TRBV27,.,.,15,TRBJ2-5,TGTGCCAGCAGTTTACGCCGTACGGGCCAAGAGACCCAGTACTTC,CASSLRRTGQETQYF
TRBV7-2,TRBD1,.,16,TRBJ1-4,TGTGCCAGCAGCTTAGCCGGGACAGGGGGATATGAAAAACTGTTTTTT,CASSLAGTGGYEKLFF
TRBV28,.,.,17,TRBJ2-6,TGTGCCAGCACCTCCCAGGTGTTACGCTCTGGGGCCAACGTCCTGACTTTC,CASTSQVLRSGANVLTF
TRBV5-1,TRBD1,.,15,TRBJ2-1,TGCGCCAGCAGCTTGGTACAGGGGGCGACGGAAAAGGAGTTCTTC,CASSLVQGATEKEFF
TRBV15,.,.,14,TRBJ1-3,TGTGCCACCAGCAGCGGGACGATCAGAAACACCATATATTTT,CATSSGTIRNTIYF
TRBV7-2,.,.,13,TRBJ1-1,TGTGCCAGCAGTCTCGGCCACAACACTGAAGCTTTCTTT,CASSLGHNTEAFF
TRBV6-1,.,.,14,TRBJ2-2,TGTGCCAGTCACCGGGACCCAATGGCAGGGGAGCTGTTTTTT,CASHRDPMAGELFF
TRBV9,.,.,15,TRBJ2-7,TGTGCCAGCAGCGTAGGCCTACTCCGGGCGGGGGAGCAGTACTTC,CASSVGLLRAGEQYF
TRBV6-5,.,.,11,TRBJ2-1,TGTGCCAGCAAGGCCTATAATGAGCAGTTCTTC,CASKAYNEQFF
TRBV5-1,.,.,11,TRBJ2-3,TGCGCCAGCTCAGACGCAGATACGCAGTATTTT,CASSDADTQYF
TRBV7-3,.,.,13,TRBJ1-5,TGTGCCAGCAGCGAGGACCGAAATCAGCCCCAGCATTTT,CASSEDRNQPQHF
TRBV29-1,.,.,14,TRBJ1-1,TGCAGCGTTGAGGCCAGGCTGGAGGTCGCTGAAGCTTTCTTT,CSVEARLEVAEAFF
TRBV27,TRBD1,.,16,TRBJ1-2,TGTGCCAGCGTATTACCGGGACAGGGGGCTAACTATGGCTACACCTTC,CASVLPGQGANYGYTF
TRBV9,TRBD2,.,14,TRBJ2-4,TGTGCCAGCAGCTACGGACTAGCCAAAAGGATTCAGTACTTC,CASSYGLAKRIQYF
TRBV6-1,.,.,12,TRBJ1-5,TGTGCCAGCAGTGAACTTCGACAGCCCCAGCATTTT,CASSELRQPQHF
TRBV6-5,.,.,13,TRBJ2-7,TGTGCCAGCAGTTTACCGGGCTCCTACGAGCAGTACTTC,CASSLPGSYEQYF
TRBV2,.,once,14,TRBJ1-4,TGTGCCAGCAAGGAGGGCCGACTCAATGAAAAACTGTTTTTT,CASKEGRLNEKLFF
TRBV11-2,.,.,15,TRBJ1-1,TGTGCCAGCAGCTTAGACAGAGGTTTTGGCACTGAAGCTTTCTTT,CASSLDRGFGTEAFF
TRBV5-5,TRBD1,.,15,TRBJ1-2,TGTGCCAGCAGCTCGGACAGGGTCTACAACTATGGCTACACCTTC,CASSSDRVYNYGYTF
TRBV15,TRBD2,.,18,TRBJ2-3,TGTGCCACCAGCAGGGGGGGGACTGAACCCTCTAGCACAGATACGCAGTATTTT,CATSRGGTEPSSTDTQYF
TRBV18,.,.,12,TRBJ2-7,TGTGCCAGCTCATCCCCCGGGGACGAGCAGTACTTC,CASSSPGDEQYF
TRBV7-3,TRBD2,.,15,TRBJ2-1,TGTGCCAGCAGCTGGGGACTAGCGGGAGTAGATGAGCAGTTCTTC,CASSWGLAGVDEQFF
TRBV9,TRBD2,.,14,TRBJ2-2,TGTGCCAGCAGCCCCCGGGGGGTGCCCGGGGAGCTGTTTTTT,CASSPRGVPGELFF
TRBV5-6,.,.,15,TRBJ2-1,TGTGCCGGTGGCCGCCGGGGAGGCTCCTACAATGAGCAGTTCTTC,CAGGRRGGSYNEQFF
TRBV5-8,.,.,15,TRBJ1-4,TGTGCCAGCAGCTTTCAGTTCGCAACTAATGAAAAACTGTTTTTT,CASSFQFATNEKLFF